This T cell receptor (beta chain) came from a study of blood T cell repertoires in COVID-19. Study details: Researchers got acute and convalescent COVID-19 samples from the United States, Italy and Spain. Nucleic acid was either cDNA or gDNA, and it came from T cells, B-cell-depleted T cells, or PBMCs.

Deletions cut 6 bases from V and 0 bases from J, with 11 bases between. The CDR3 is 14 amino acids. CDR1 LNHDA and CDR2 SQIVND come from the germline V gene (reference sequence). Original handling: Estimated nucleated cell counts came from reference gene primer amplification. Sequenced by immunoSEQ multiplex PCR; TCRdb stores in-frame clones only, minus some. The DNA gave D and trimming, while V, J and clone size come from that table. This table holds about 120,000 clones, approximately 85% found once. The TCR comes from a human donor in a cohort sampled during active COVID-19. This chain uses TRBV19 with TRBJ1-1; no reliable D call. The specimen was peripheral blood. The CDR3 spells CASSARGVNTEAFF. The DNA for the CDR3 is TGTGCCAGTAGCGCCCGCGGAGTGAACACTGAAGCTTTCTTT. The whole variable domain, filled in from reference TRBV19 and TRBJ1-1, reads DGGITQSPKYLFRKEGQNVTLSCEQNLNHDAMYWYRQDPGQGLRLIYYSQIVNDFQKGDIAEGYSVSREKKESFPLTVTSAQKNPTAFYLCASSARGVNTEAFFGQGTRLTVV.